The clone carrying this T cell receptor beta chain has only a few counts. Treatment defined: some 20 received Ad26.COV2.S at low or high dose, single or two shots; 5 received placebo; per-sample allocation not given. Sample collection was performed on day 63 after the first vaccine or placebo injection. This entry belongs to a study of Ad26.COV2.S vaccination and SARS-CoV-2 variants. The repertoire was sequenced with immunoSEQ multiplex PCR; TCRdb's copy has only in-frame clones and lacks some. The sample yields nearly 400,000 clones, approximately 90% seen once. CDR3 length: 17 residues. V lost 0 bases and J lost 9; bases outside the gene matches: 8. Per the germline V gene, CDR1 is MNHEY and CDR2 is SVGEGT.

This receptor was taken from a person aged 18 to 59 who received the Ad26.COV2.S COVID-19 vaccine or a placebo. This material consisted of peripheral blood, taken in a trial of Ad26.COV2.S vaccine versus placebo. The chain recombines TRBV6-2 or TRBV6-3 with TRBJ2-1, with 13 nucleotides matching TRBD2. The CDR3 reads CASSYSTLAGGPGEQFF. The CDR3 nucleotides read TGTGCCAGCAGTTACTCGACACTAGCGGGAGGGCCGGGTGAGCAGTTCTTC.